Listed below are T cell receptor beta chains from one sample, sequenced in a study of blood T cell repertoires in COVID-19. Sequencing used immunoSEQ multiplex PCR; TCRdb keeps in-frame clones, though not all of them. The data contain 95,000 to 100,000 clones, around 79% of them singletons. The sequencing sample was made of peripheral blood. The receptor set was obtained from a woman of 80 years or more with active or convalescent COVID-19. Each CDR3 is given with its conserved first and last residue. A D gene is named only where the DNA matches it firmly. Clone sizes are given selectively: once, few, many, or a class where the clone is expanded.

size	V	J	D	DNA	CDR3
NA	TRBV28	TRBJ2-5	NA	TGTGCCAGCAGCCTCGCCTACCGGGAGACCCAGTACTTC	CASSLAYRETQYF
few	TRBV5-6	TRBJ2-7	TRBD1	TGTGCCAGCAGCTTTACCGGGACAGGAGCCTACGAGCAGTACTTC	CASSFTGTGAYEQYF
NA	TRBV2	TRBJ2-5	NA	TGTGCCAGCAGTCTGGAGAGGGAGACCCAGTACTTC	CASSLERETQYF
NA	TRBV10-3	TRBJ1-1	TRBD1	TGTGCCATCAGTGAGTCGAGTTTACAGGGGAGAGGGGTGAACACTGAAGCTTTCTTT	CAISESSLQGRGVNTEAFF
NA	TRBV28	TRBJ2-1	TRBD2	TGTGCCAGCAGTTCCGATCGGACTAGCGGGAAATACAATGAGCAGTTCTTC	CASSSDRTSGKYNEQFF
NA	TRBV6-2/TRBV6-3	TRBJ2-1	NA	TGTGCCAGCAGTTACCGAGCGACTCCCTACAATGAGCAGTTCTTC	CASSYRATPYNEQFF
NA	TRBV7-2	TRBJ1-1	TRBD1	TGTGCCAGCAGCTTCAGGGGGGTGAGGAACACTGAAGCTTTCTTT	CASSFRGVRNTEAFF
NA	TRBV6-5	TRBJ1-2	TRBD1	TGTGCCAGCAGCCGGACAGGGTCTAACTATGGCTACACCTTC	CASSRTGSNYGYTF
NA	TRBV19	TRBJ1-2	NA	TGTGCCAGTAGTGAAGGGGCTACGGACTATGGCTACACCTTC	CASSEGATDYGYTF
NA	TRBV14	TRBJ2-3	TRBD2	TGTGCCAGCAGCCCCGCGGGAGGAGGTACGCAGTATTTT	CASSPAGGGTQYF
NA	TRBV9	TRBJ2-7	TRBD2	TGTGCCAGCAGCGCCCGAGGGGGACTAGCGGGAGCCGAGCAGTACTTC	CASSARGGLAGAEQYF
NA	TRBV19	TRBJ1-1	NA	TGTGCCAGTAGTATAGCGACAGGAGTGAACACTGAAGCTTTCTTT	CASSIATGVNTEAFF
NA	TRBV15	TRBJ2-2	NA	TGTGCCACCAGCGTGGACAGAACCGGGGAGCTGTTTTTT	CATSVDRTGELFF
NA	TRBV6-6	TRBJ2-1	NA	TGTGCCAGCAGTTACCAAACAGGCCTATACAATGAGCAGTTCTTC	CASSYQTGLYNEQFF
NA	TRBV5-1	TRBJ2-1	NA	TGCGCCAGCAGCTTGGTTTCAGGATTCAATGAGCAGTTCTTC	CASSLVSGFNEQFF
NA	TRBV6-5	TRBJ2-3	NA	TGTGCCAGCAGTCTGGCTAGTGCTGGCACAGATACGCAGTATTTT	CASSLASAGTDTQYF
NA	TRBV9	TRBJ2-6	NA	TGTGCCAGCAGCGTTCCGAGGGCTGGGGCCAACGTCCTGACTTTC	CASSVPRAGANVLTF
NA	TRBV28	TRBJ1-2	TRBD1	TGTGCCAGCAGTTCCTCCAGACAGGGGGACACCTTC	CASSSSRQGDTF
once	TRBV7-9	TRBJ2-7	TRBD2	TGTGCCAGCAGCTTAGCGGGAGGGAACACCTACGAGCAGTACTTC	CASSLAGGNTYEQYF
few	TRBV6-5	TRBJ2-1	TRBD2	TGTGCCAGCAGAAGCGGGAGCTCCTACAATGAGCAGTTCTTC	CASRSGSSYNEQFF
NA	TRBV19	TRBJ2-4	NA	TGTGCCAGTAGACCAAACTATCCAGAAAACATTCAGTACTTC	CASRPNYPENIQYF
NA	TRBV5-1	TRBJ1-1	NA	TGCGCCAGCAGCGCGGTCAGGGCCGCCGAAGCTTTCTTT	CASSAVRAAEAFF
NA	TRBV6-5	TRBJ2-7	TRBD2	TGTGCCACCCGGGGGGGCAGCTCCTACGAGCAGTACTTC	CATRGGSSYEQYF
NA	TRBV10-3	TRBJ1-4	NA	TGTGCCACCCACCCGGGGGAGGTTCCGAATGAAAAACTGTTTTTT	CATHPGEVPNEKLFF
few	TRBV5-4	TRBJ1-6	NA	TGTGCCAGCAGCTTGGCCGGGGGGACATATAATTCACCCCTCCACTTT	CASSLAGGTYNSPLHF
NA	TRBV2	TRBJ2-7	TRBD2	TGTGCCAGCAGTGGAACTCCGGGACTAGCGGGAGGAGGGGAGCAGTACTTC	CASSGTPGLAGGGEQYF
NA	TRBV5-1	TRBJ1-2	NA	TGCGCCAGCAGCGAACGGCCGGGCCCAGCGGAAAACACCTTC	CASSERPGPAENTF
few	TRBV13	TRBJ2-1	NA	TGTGCCAGCAGCTTATACAGGACGAATATTCACAATGAGCAGTTCTTC	CASSLYRTNIHNEQFF
few	TRBV5-1	TRBJ1-6	TRBD1	TGTGCCAGCAGCTTGCCGTCGGGACAGAATAATTCACCCCTCCACTTT	CASSLPSGQNNSPLHF
NA	TRBV24-1	TRBJ2-7	NA	TGTGCCACCAGTGATGTGGGCCGAACAGGCCACTACGAGCAGTACTTC	CATSDVGRTGHYEQYF
NA	TRBV7-2	TRBJ2-7	TRBD2	TGTGCCAGCAGCTTTCTAGCGGGAGGTAAAGGTAGCGAGCAGTACTTC	CASSFLAGGKGSEQYF
NA	TRBV12-3/TRBV12-4	TRBJ1-2	NA	TGTGCCAGCAGTCCCCGGGTCCGGGGCTACACCTTC	CASSPRVRGYTF
NA	TRBV30	TRBJ2-2	TRBD1	TGTGCCTGGAGTGAGTTAGGGACAGGGAACACCGGGGAGCTGTTTTTT	CAWSELGTGNTGELFF
NA	TRBV14	TRBJ1-2	TRBD1	TGTGCCAGCAGCACAGGGGGGAGGCCGGTTCGAGGTGGCTACACCTTC	CASSTGGRPVRGGYTF
once	TRBV7-2	TRBJ2-1	NA	TGTGCCAGCAGCTTAATCGGGGTATCATTCAATGAGCAGTTCTTC	CASSLIGVSFNEQFF
once	TRBV7-9	TRBJ2-7	NA	TGTGCCAGCAGCTTAGGAGCGGTCCCCTACGAGCAGTACTTC	CASSLGAVPYEQYF
NA	TRBV2	TRBJ2-7	NA	TGTGCCAGCAGTGAAATGGGCCGGATCAACCCCGAGCAGTACTTC	CASSEMGRINPEQYF
NA	TRBV30	TRBJ2-7	NA	TGTGCCTGGAAGGATCAGGGGGGCCTTTTCGAGCAGTACTTC	CAWKDQGGLFEQYF
NA	TRBV10-3	TRBJ2-5	NA	TGTGCCATCATGCCGACAGGAGAAGGGACCCAGTACTTC	CAIMPTGEGTQYF
NA	TRBV9	TRBJ1-3	NA	TGTGCCAGCAGCGTAGGGGGGCTCGCTGGAAACACCATATATTTT	CASSVGGLAGNTIYF
NA	TRBV5-1	TRBJ2-5	TRBD2	TGCGCCAGCAGCTTATGGGGGGGAGAGACCCAGTACTTC	CASSLWGGETQYF